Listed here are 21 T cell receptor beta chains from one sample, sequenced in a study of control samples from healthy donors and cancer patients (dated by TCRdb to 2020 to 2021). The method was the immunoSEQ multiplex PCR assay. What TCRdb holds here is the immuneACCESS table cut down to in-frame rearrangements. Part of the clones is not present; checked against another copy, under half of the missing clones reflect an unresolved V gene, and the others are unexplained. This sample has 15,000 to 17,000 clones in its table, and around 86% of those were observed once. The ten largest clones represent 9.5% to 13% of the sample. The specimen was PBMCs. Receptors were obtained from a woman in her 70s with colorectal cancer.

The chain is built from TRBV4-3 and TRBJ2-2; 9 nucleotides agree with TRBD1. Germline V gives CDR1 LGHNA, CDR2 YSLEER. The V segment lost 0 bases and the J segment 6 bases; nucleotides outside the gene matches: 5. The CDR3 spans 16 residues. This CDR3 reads CASSQEVGQGSGELFF. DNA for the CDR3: TGCGCCAGCAGCCAAGAGGTGGGACAGGGATCCGGGGAGCTGTTTTTT.

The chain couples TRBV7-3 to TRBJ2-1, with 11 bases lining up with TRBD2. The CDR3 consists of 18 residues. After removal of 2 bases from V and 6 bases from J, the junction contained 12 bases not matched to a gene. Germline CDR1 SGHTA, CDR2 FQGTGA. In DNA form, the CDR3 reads TGTGCCAGCAGCTTAGGAACTAGCGGGAGACGGCTGGGCAATGAGCAGTTCTTC. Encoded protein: CASSLGTSGRRLGNEQFF.

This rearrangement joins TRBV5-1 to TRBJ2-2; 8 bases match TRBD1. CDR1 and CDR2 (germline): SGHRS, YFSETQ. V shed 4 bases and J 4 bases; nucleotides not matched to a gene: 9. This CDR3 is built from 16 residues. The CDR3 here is CASSLGQAGGTGELFF. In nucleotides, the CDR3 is TGCGCCAGCAGCCTGGGACAGGCTGGGGGCACCGGGGAGCTGTTTTTT.

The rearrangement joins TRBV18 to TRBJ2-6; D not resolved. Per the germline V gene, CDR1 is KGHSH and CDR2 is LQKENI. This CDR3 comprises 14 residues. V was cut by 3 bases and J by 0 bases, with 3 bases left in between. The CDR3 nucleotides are TGTGCCAGCTCACCCCTCTCTGGGGCCAACGTCCTGACTTTC. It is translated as CASSPLSGANVLTF.

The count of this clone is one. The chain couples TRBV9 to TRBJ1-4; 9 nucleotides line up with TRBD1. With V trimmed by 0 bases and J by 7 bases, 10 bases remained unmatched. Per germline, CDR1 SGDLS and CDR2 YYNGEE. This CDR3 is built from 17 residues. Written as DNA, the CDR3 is TGTGCCAGCAGCGTAGAGGGGGGACAGGGCTTGACTGAAAAACTGTTTTTT. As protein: CASSVEGGQGLTEKLFF.

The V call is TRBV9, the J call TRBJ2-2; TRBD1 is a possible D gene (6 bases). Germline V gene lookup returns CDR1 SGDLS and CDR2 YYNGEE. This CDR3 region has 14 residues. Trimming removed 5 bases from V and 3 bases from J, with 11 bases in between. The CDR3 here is CASRSTGYTGELFF. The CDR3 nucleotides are TGTGCCAGCAGATCTACAGGGTACACCGGGGAGCTGTTTTTT.

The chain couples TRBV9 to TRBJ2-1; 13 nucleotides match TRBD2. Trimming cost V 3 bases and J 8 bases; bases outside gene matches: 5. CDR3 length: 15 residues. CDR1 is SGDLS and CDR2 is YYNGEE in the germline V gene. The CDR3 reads CASSAGLAGAHEQFF. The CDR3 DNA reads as TGTGCCAGCAGCGCAGGACTAGCGGGAGCCCATGAGCAGTTCTTC.

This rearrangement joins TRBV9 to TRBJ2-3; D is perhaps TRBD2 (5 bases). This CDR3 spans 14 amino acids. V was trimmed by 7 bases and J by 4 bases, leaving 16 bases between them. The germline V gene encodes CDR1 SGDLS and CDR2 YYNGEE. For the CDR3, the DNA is TGTGCCAGCGCTGCGGGTGCACTCCCAGATACGCAGTATTTT. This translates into CASAAGALPDTQYF.

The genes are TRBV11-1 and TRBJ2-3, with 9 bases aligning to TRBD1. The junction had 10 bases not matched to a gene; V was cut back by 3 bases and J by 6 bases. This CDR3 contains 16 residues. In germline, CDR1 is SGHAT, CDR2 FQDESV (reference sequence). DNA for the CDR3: TGTGCCAGCAGCTTTAATCCGGGACAGGGCGCGGATACGCAGTATTTT. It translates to CASSFNPGQGADTQYF.

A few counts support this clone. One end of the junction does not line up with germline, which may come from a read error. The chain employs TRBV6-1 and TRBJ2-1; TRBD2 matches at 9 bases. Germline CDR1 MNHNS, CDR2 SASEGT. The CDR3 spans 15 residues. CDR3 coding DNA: TGTGCCAGCAGAGAAGCGGGGGGATCCTACAATGAGCAGTTCTTC. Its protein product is CASREAGGSYNEQFF.

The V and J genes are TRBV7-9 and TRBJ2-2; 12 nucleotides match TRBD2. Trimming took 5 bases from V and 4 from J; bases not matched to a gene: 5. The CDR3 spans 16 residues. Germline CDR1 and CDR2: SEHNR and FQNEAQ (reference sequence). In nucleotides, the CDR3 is TGTGCCAGCAGCCGATTGGGACTAGCGGGCACCGGGGAGCTGTTTTTT. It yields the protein CASSRLGLAGTGELFF. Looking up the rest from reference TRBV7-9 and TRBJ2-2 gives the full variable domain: DTGVSQNPRHKITKRGQNVTFRCDPISEHNRLYWYRQTLGQGPEFLTYFQNEAQLEKSRLLSDRFSAERPKGSFSTLEIQRTEQGDSAMYLCASSRLGLAGTGELFFGEGSRLTVL.

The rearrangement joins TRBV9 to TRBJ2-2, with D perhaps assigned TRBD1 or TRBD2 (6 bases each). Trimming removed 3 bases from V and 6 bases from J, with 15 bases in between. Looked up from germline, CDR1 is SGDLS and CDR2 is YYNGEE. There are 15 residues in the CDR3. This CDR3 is CASSEGGLFAGELFF. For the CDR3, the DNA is TGTGCCAGCAGCGAGGGGGGCCTCTTCGCCGGGGAGCTGTTTTTT.

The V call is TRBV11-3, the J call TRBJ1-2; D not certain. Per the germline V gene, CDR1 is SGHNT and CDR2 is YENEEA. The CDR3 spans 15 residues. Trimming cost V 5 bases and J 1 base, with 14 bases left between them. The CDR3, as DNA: TGTGCCAGCAGCCCCGAGGCAGCTCTTAACTATGGCTACACCTTC. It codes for CASSPEAALNYGYTF.

CDR3 DNA sequence: TGTGCCAGCAGCTTTAGCGGGACTGAGCAGTTCTTC. This sequence encodes CASSFSGTEQFF. The V gene is TRBV12-3 or TRBV12-4, the J gene TRBJ2-1; the match to TRBD2 covers 8 bases. V dropped 6 bases and J dropped 9; count of bases not matched to a gene: 4. The CDR3 runs 12 residues.

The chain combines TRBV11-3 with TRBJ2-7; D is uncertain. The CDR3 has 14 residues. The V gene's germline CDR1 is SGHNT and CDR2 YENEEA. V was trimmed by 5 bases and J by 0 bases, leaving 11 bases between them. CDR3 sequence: CASSPSRNSYEQYF. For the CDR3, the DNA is TGTGCCAGCAGCCCCTCGCGGAACTCCTACGAGCAGTACTTC. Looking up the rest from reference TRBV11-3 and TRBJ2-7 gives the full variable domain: EAGVVQSPRYKIIEKKQPVAFWCNPISGHNTLYWYLQNLGQGPELLIRYENEEAVDDSQLPKDRFSAERLKGVDSTLKIQPAELGDSAVYLCASSPSRNSYEQYFGPGTRLTVT.

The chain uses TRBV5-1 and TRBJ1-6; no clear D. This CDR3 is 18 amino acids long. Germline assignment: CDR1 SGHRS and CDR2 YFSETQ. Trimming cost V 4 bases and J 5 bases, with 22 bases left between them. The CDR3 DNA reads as TGCGCCAGCAGCCTTTATGCAGTGTCCCAAAACAATAATTCACCCCTCCACTTT. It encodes CASSLYAVSQNNNSPLHF.

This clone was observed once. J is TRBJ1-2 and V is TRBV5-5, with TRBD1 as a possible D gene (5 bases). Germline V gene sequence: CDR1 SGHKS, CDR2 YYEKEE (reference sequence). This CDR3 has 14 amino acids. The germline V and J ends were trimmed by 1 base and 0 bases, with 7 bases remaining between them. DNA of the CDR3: TGTGCCAGCAGCTTGTTAGGGGCTAACTATGGCTACACCTTC. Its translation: CASSLLGANYGYTF.

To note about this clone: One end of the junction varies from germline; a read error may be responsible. The CDR3 loop reads CASRLAGVPEQYF. DNA of the CDR3: TGTGCCAGCAGATTAGCAGGGGTCCCCGAGCAGTACTTC. This sequence joins TRBV12-3 or TRBV12-4 and TRBJ2-7, with TRBD1 as a possible D gene (6 bases). There are 13 residues in the CDR3.

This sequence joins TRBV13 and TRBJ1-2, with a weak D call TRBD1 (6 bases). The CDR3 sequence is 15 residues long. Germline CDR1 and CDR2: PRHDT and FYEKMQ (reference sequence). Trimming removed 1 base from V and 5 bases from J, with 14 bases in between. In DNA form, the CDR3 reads TGTGCCAGCAGCTTAGCGGGGGCTGGTCCTTATGGCTACACCTTC. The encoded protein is CASSLAGAGPYGYTF.

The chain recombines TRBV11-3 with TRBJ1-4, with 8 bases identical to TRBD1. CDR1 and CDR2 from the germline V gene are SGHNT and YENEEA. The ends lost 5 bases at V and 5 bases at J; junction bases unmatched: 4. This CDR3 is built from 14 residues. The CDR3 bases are TGTGCCAGCAGCCCCGGACAGGGCAATGAAAAACTGTTTTTT. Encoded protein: CASSPGQGNEKLFF.

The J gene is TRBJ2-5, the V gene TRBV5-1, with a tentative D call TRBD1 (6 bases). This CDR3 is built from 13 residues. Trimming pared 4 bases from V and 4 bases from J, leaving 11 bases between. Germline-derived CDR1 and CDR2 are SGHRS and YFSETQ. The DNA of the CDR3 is TGCGCCAGCAGCGCTGGGGGCGGAGAGACCCAGTACTTC. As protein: CASSAGGGETQYF.